The 26 T cell receptor beta chains presented below share a single source sample, sequenced in a study of CXCR3-negative and CXCR3-positive naive CD8 T cells. Libraries of TRB cDNA were made by 5' RACE and carried UMIs. With the 5' RACE reads reprocessed, TCRdb shows one record per CDR3 protein and no DNA. This repertoire includes about 50,000 distinct CDR3 sequences. Sequenced sample: naive CXCR3- CD8+ T cells from blood. Subset meaning: CD45RO-CCR7+CD27+CD95- naive CD8+ T cells lacking CXCR3 (TNR3-). The source is a human donor in good health. Some clones in this sample may be carry-over from other donors' samples.

CDR3 sequence reads: CASSEPGQGNEQYF. This chain connects TRBV6-1 to TRBJ2-7; TCRdb's assignment of TRBD1 cannot be checked, as there is no DNA. The CDR3 has 14 amino acids. Germline values: CDR1 MNHNS, CDR2 SASEGT.

The chain employs TRBV28 and TRBJ2-1; the D call from TCRdb, TRBD1, cannot be confirmed without DNA. Germline V lookup: CDR1 MDHEN, CDR2 SYDVKM. The CDR3 is made up of 17 amino acids. The CDR3 here is CASRTGLRGLGGDEQFF.

The rearrangement joins TRBV27 to TRBJ2-7; absent DNA, TCRdb's TRBD1 call cannot be checked. The V gene's germline CDR1 is MNHEY and CDR2 SMNVEV (reference sequence). The CDR3 loop spans 14 amino acids. Here the CDR3 reads CASSSYPTGAEQYF.

V and J are TRBV14 and TRBJ2-2. The CDR3 has 15 residues. Germline values: CDR1 SGHDN, CDR2 FVKESK. CDR3 protein: CASSQVEQNTGELFF.

CDR3 loop: CASSHSGGPGNEQFF. The chain uses TRBV7-3 and TRBJ2-1; TCRdb names TRBD2, which stays unverified in the absence of DNA. CDR1 SGHTA and CDR2 FQGTGA come from the germline V gene. CDR3 size: 15 residues.

The chain links TRBV7-9 to TRBJ1-1; TCRdb picks TRBD1, but there is no DNA to check that call. Germline V lookup: CDR1 SEHNR, CDR2 FQNEAQ (reference sequence). The CDR3 length is 13 residues. CDR3 sequence: CASIQQGYTEAFF.

The J gene is TRBJ2-1, the V gene TRBV4-2; TCRdb selects TRBD1, and the lack of DNA leaves this call unchecked. There are 15 residues in the CDR3. Germline values: CDR1 LGHNA, CDR2 YNFKEQ. The CDR3 loop is CASSQAGVVRDEQFF.

The V gene is TRBV14, the J gene TRBJ2-5. Germline CDR1 reads SGHDN; CDR2 reads FVKESK. This CDR3 region has 17 residues. The chain's CDR3 is CASSQDVGRIYQETQYF.

The V call is TRBV14, the J call TRBJ1-1; the D call of TRBD1 rests on TCRdb alone, since no DNA is present to check it. CDR1 is SGHDN, CDR2 FVKESK, per germline. The CDR3 covers 16 residues. The CDR3 region is CASSQGQGLANTEAFF.

The V call is TRBV7-6, the J call TRBJ2-2; TCRdb's D call of TRBD1 is untestable without DNA. Germline loops: CDR1 SGHVS, CDR2 FNYEAQ. The CDR3 covers 16 residues. The CDR3: CASSLARTLNTGELFF.

The genes are TRBV11-3 and TRBJ1-4; the TCRdb call, TRBD1, lacks DNA for checking. This CDR3 spans 15 amino acids. Germline assignment: CDR1 SGHNT and CDR2 YENEEA. The CDR3 loop reads CASIHHRATNEKLFF.

The chain recombines TRBV3-1 with TRBJ2-2; TCRdb gives TRBD1 as the D gene, but with no DNA this cannot be confirmed. The CDR3 covers 17 residues. Germline CDR1 and CDR2: LGHDT and YNNKEL (reference sequence). CDR3 loop: CASSQKQGLSNTGELFF.

This chain joins TRBV12-3 or TRBV12-4 and TRBJ2-1; TCRdb outputs TRBD2, but without DNA this stays unchecked. The CDR3 is 15 residues long. The CDR3 spells CASTPFERSYNEQFF.

The genes are TRBV7-9 and TRBJ2-5. Germline V gene data show CDR1 as SEHNR and CDR2 as FQNEAQ (reference sequence). The CDR3 covers 13 residues. This CDR3 reads CASSLRSQETQYF.

This chain links TRBV5-5 with TRBJ2-7; no DNA is available, so the TRBD1 call from TCRdb remains unchecked. This CDR3 has 15 amino acids. The germline V gene has CDR1 SGHKS and CDR2 YYEKEE (reference sequence). CDR3 in amino acids: CASSLATTGSYEQYF.

The chain couples TRBV7-3 to TRBJ1-1. The germline V gene encodes CDR1 SGHTA and CDR2 FQGTGA. This CDR3 is built from 14 residues. The CDR3 reads CASSLTARDTEAFF.

Judged by frequency, this clonotype is medium-sized. This chain uses TRBV7-9 with TRBJ2-7; TCRdb's D call, TRBD1, is unchecked because there is no DNA. The CDR3 extends over 14 amino acids. CDR1 is SEHNR and CDR2 is FQNEAQ in the germline V gene (reference sequence). The CDR3 spells CASSPPDRTYEQYF. Combining the CDR3 with reference TRBV7-9 and TRBJ2-7 gives the whole variable domain DTGVSQNPRHKITKRGQNVTFRCDPISEHNRLYWYRQTLGQGPEFLTYFQNEAQLEKSRLLSDRFSAERPKGSFSTLEIQRTEQGDSAMYLCASSPPDRTYEQYFGPGTRLTVT.

This chain connects TRBV20-1 to TRBJ2-7; TCRdb's assignment of TRBD1 cannot be checked, as there is no DNA. This CDR3 has 15 residues. The germline gives CDR1 DFQATT, CDR2 SNEGSKA (reference sequence). The CDR3 spells CSARPRTGRSYEQYF.

V and J are TRBV9 and TRBJ1-1; with no DNA, the TCRdb D assignment of TRBD1 cannot be verified. Germline CDR1 reads SGDLS; CDR2 reads YYNGEE. The CDR3 runs to 14 residues. The CDR3 protein is CASSVEGADTEAFF.

The rearrangement links TRBV5-4 to TRBJ1-6. There are 15 residues in the CDR3. Germline CDR1 SGHNT, CDR2 YYREEE (reference sequence). The CDR3 protein is CASSFPGELNSPLHF.

The genes are TRBV29-1 and TRBJ2-1; TCRdb's assignment of TRBD1 cannot be checked, as there is no DNA. CDR3 size: 15 residues. The germline gives CDR1 SQVTM, CDR2 ANQGSEA. This CDR3 reads CSAGGAMSSYNEQFF.

The chain combines TRBV29-1 with TRBJ1-1; the D call from TCRdb, TRBD1, cannot be confirmed without DNA. CDR3 length: 14 residues. Germline CDR1 SQVTM, CDR2 ANQGSEA. CDR3 sequence reads: CSAPAGVRGTEAFF.

V gene TRBV5-5 combines with J gene TRBJ2-7. The V gene's germline CDR1 is SGHKS and CDR2 YYEKEE (reference sequence). The CDR3 is made up of 14 amino acids. CDR3 loop: CASSSRENPYEQYF. The variable domain in full, completed from reference TRBV5-5 and TRBJ2-7, reads DAGVTQSPTHLIKTRGQQVTLRCSPISGHKSVSWYQQVLGQGPQFIFQYYEKEERGRGNFPDRFSARQFPNYSSELNVNALLLGDSALYLCASSSRENPYEQYFGPGTRLTVT.

The chain has TRBV28 and TRBJ2-4; TCRdb calls TRBD1, which cannot be checked without DNA. The CDR3 runs 18 residues. The V gene's germline CDR1 is MDHEN and CDR2 SYDVKM. The CDR3 reads CASSLRLSADREGNIQYF.

The chain links TRBV14 to TRBJ1-2; with no DNA, the TCRdb D assignment of TRBD1 cannot be verified. The CDR3 spans 16 residues. Germline lookup yields CDR1 SGHDN and CDR2 FVKESK. CDR3 protein: CASSQVIGETVPGYTF.

This chain uses TRBV18 with TRBJ2-1; there is no DNA to check the TCRdb D call of TRBD1. Germline V gives CDR1 KGHSH, CDR2 LQKENI. CDR3 length equals 15 residues. CDR3 amino acids: CASSPRQGEDNEQFF.